The entry that follows covers one TCR beta chain sequence. Per the germline V gene, CDR1 is MNHEY and CDR2 is SVGAGI. Germline trimming cut 8 bases from V and 6 bases from J; bases unmatched to any gene: 7. CDR3 length equals 13 residues. This sample stems from a study of blood T cell repertoires in COVID-19. Overall study: Researchers got acute and convalescent COVID-19 samples from the United States, Italy and Spain. The analysed material was cDNA or gDNA that came from T cells, B-cell-depleted T cells, or PBMCs.

In the source study's methods: Quantification of nucleated cells was approximated via reference gene primer amplification. Repertoires were generated with immunoSEQ multiplex PCR, while TCRdb's copy carries only in-frame clones and drops some. V, J and clone size derive from that table, while D and trimming were established from the DNA sequence. This table holds around 250,000 clones, roughly nine tenths found once. This clonotype originated in a woman in her thirties or forties who had recovered from COVID-19. Sequenced: peripheral blood. The chain combines TRBV6-5 with TRBJ1-5, with 7 bases identical to TRBD1. The CDR3 nucleotides read TGTGCCAGCCGACAGGGAATAGGTCAGCCCCAGCATTTT. It is translated as CASRQGIGQPQHF.